A single sample is the source of the 16 T cell receptor beta chains below, sequenced in a study of cytomegalovirus exposure and HLA in healthy donors. PCR used 60 Vbeta primers and 13 Jbeta primers. Clones were read by immunoSEQ multiplex PCR, and TCRdb kept only the in-frame ones, dropping some. Of about 200,000 clones listed, roughly four fifths are singletons. The sample taken for sequencing was PBMCs. These receptors were collected from a man aged 30-40 years in good health and CMV-seronegative.

This chain links TRBV6-1 with TRBJ2-4; D uncertain. V lost 4 bases and J lost 8, with 9 bases in between. This CDR3 is 12 amino acids long. Germline loops: CDR1 MNHNS, CDR2 SASEGT. CDR3 bases: TGTGCCAGCAGTGCCCGGGTCGACATTCAGTACTTC. It codes for CASSARVDIQYF.

With respect to this clone: The sample holds other DNA sequences that translate to the same CDR3. The gene calls are TRBV29-1 and TRBJ2-2, with D possibly being TRBD1 (5 bases). The CDR3 is 13 residues long. V lost 3 bases and J lost 1, with 6 bases in between. Germline V gene lookup returns CDR1 SQVTM and CDR2 ANQGSEA. For the CDR3, the DNA is TGCAGCGTTGATAGGGGGAACACCGGGGAGCTGTTTTTT. Encoded protein: CSVDRGNTGELFF.

The gene calls are TRBV9 and TRBJ2-1; D possibly corresponds to TRBD2 (6 bases). The length of the CDR3 is 14 residues. Per the germline V gene, CDR1 is SGDLS and CDR2 is YYNGEE. Trimming cost V 1 base and J 3 bases, with 8 bases left between them. The DNA for the CDR3 is TGTGCCAGCAGCGTATTGGGGGGCTACAATGAGCAGTTCTTC. It yields the protein CASSVLGGYNEQFF.

This clone was seen only a few times. This chain joins TRBV10-2 and TRBJ2-3, with D perhaps matching TRBD1 (5 bases). Germline V gene data show CDR1 as WSHSY and CDR2 as SAAADI. V shed 6 bases and J shed 7 bases, with 14 bases lying between them. This CDR3 has 13 amino acids. The CDR3 is CASRGQDSNTQYF. The CDR3, as DNA: TGCGCCAGCAGGGGGCAGGATAGCAATACGCAGTATTTT.

This sequence joins TRBV28 and TRBJ1-3; weak D call: TRBD1 (5 bases). CDR1 and CDR2 (germline): MDHEN, SYDVKM. This CDR3 contains 19 residues. Trimming removed 7 bases at V and 0 bases at J, with 25 bases between. CDR3 in amino acids: CASTVWGSQGSYSGNTIYF. CDR3 bases: TGTGCCAGCACCGTCTGGGGCTCCCAGGGATCGTACTCTGGAAACACCATATATTTT.

V is TRBV11-1 and J is TRBJ1-1; possible D gene TRBD1, 6 bases. This CDR3 is 16 amino acids long. The V end was cut by 0 bases, the J end by 0 bases, with 11 bases between. Germline lookup yields CDR1 SGHAT and CDR2 FQDESV (reference sequence). CDR3 nucleotide sequence: TGTGCCAGCAGCTTAGCCGCGGACAGATTGAACACTGAAGCTTTCTTT. Residues: CASSLAADRLNTEAFF.

J is TRBJ1-4 and V is TRBV11-2; TRBD1 agrees at 9 bases. Germline values: CDR1 SGHAT, CDR2 FQNNGV. The V gene end was trimmed by 4 bases and the J gene end by 6 bases; junction bases not matched to a gene: 6. The CDR3 totals 15 residues. CDR3 region: CASSSPGQGDEKLFF. The CDR3 DNA follows: TGTGCCAGCAGCTCCCCGGGACAGGGAGATGAAAAACTGTTTTTT.

The chain employs TRBV7-9 and TRBJ2-1; 8 bases agree with TRBD2. The CDR3 is 14 residues long. The J segment lost 8 bases and the V segment lost 3 bases, leaving 6 bases of the junction unmatched. Germline CDR1 and CDR2: SEHNR and FQNEAQ (reference sequence). CDR3 DNA sequence: TGTGCCAGCAGCTTCGGGGGGGACTCGGATGAGCAGTTCTTC. Translation: CASSFGGDSDEQFF.

The chain recombines TRBV21-1 with TRBJ2-5; TRBD1, the table's D call, lacks a check against the DNA. TRBV21-1 is shown as a pseudogene. The CDR3 has 16 residues. CDR3 DNA sequence: TGTGCCAGCAGAACTCCGGGACACGTCGGCCAAGAGACCCAGTACTTC. Translating gives CASRTPGHVGQETQYF.

This chain joins TRBV29-1 and TRBJ1-2; 8 bases fit TRBD1. The CDR3 is made up of 15 amino acids. Unmatched junction bases numbered 17, after V lost 6 bases and J lost 8 bases. Germline V gives CDR1 SQVTM, CDR2 ANQGSEA. CDR3 sequence (DNA): TGCAGCGTAAAGGGACAGGCGGCGGCCGGGGAGGGCTACACCTTC. Residues: CSVKGQAAAGEGYTF.

This clone has only a few counts. This chain links TRBV2 with TRBJ1-4; 7 bases fit TRBD1. Trimming cost V 7 bases and J 3 bases; bases outside gene matches: 2. This CDR3 has 13 residues. From germline, CDR1 is SNHLY and CDR2 FYNNEI. Written as DNA, the CDR3 is TGTGCCAGCATGAGGGGGCCTAATGAAAAACTGTTTTTT. This encodes CASMRGPNEKLFF.

The rearrangement uses TRBV10-3 and TRBJ2-3, with 13 bases lining up with TRBD2. The J segment lost 3 bases and the V segment lost 4 bases, leaving 16 bases of the junction unmatched. The CDR3 is made up of 20 amino acids. Germline values: CDR1 ENHRY, CDR2 SYGVKD. The CDR3 spells CAISGPTPTSGRAWTDTQYF. CDR3 in DNA: TGTGCCATCAGTGGCCCCACCCCCACTAGCGGGAGGGCCTGGACAGATACGCAGTATTTT.

The CDR3 DNA is TGTGCCAGCAGCGTATCAGGGGAGCAGCCCCAGCATTTT. As protein: CASSVSGEQPQHF. The genes are TRBV9 and TRBJ1-5; TRBD1 is a possible D gene (6 bases). Trimming took 1 base from V and 7 from J, leaving 9 bases between them. CDR1 SGDLS and CDR2 YYNGEE come from the germline V gene. The CDR3 sequence is 13 residues long. Looking up the rest from reference TRBV9 and TRBJ1-5 gives the full variable domain: DSGVTQTPKHLITATGQRVTLRCSPRSGDLSVYWYQQSLDQGLQFLIQYYNGEERAKGNILERFSAQQFPDLHSELNLSSLELGDSALYFCASSVSGEQPQHFGDGTRLSIL.

The chain employs TRBV11-2 and TRBJ2-3; possibly TRBD2 for D (6 bases). Looked up from germline, CDR1 is SGHAT and CDR2 is FQNNGV. This CDR3 is 17 amino acids long. V was pared by 4 bases and J by 4 bases, with 21 bases between. DNA of the CDR3: TGTGCCAGCAGCTACCGACCGGGACTGGGTCTCCCAGATACGCAGTATTTT. Amino acids: CASSYRPGLGLPDTQYF.

V usage is TRBV10-3 and J usage is TRBJ2-3, with D possibly matching TRBD2 (6 bases). The CDR3 sequence is 17 residues long. Trimming shortened V by 0 bases and J by 0 bases, and 13 bases separated the two germline ends. The germline V gene has CDR1 ENHRY and CDR2 SYGVKD. CDR3 residues: CAISESIFGGSTDTQYF. CDR3 nucleotides: TGTGCCATCAGTGAGTCGATATTCGGGGGTAGCACAGATACGCAGTATTTT.

The chain recombines TRBV28 with TRBJ2-5; 10 bases match TRBD1. The V segment lost 4 bases and the J segment 4 bases; nucleotides outside the gene matches: 6. CDR3 length: 15 amino acids. Per germline, CDR1 MDHEN and CDR2 SYDVKM. CDR3 in DNA: TGTGCCAGCAGTTCGACAGGGGGCGCATCAGAGACCCAGTACTTC. Translating it yields CASSSTGGASETQYF.